Listed here are 24 T cell receptor beta chains from one sample, sequenced in a study of T cell responses to AZD1222 COVID-19 vaccine. Repertoires were generated with immunoSEQ multiplex PCR, while TCRdb's copy carries only in-frame clones and drops some. The sample includes roughly 130,000 clones, around 83% of them seen just once. The sequencing here drew on peripheral blood, taken on day 0 of AZD1222 vaccination. The origin of the receptors is an adult in good health.

This chain uses TRBV27 with TRBJ1-5, with D unclear. This CDR3 comprises 14 residues. CDR1 MNHEY and CDR2 SMNVEV come from the germline V gene (reference sequence). V was pared by 8 bases and J by 5 bases, with 16 bases between. Here the CDR3 DNA reads TGTGCCAGCGCCGATGGCGAGGGCGATCAGCCCCAGCATTTT. Its protein product is CASADGEGDQPQHF.

V is TRBV9 and J is TRBJ1-1; D is possibly TRBD1 (5 bases). V was pared by 4 bases and J by 4 bases, with 20 bases between. Germline lookup yields CDR1 SGDLS and CDR2 YYNGEE. The CDR3 extends over 16 amino acids. This chain's CDR3 is CASSPRGGYGATEAFF. The CDR3 coding sequence is TGTGCCAGCAGCCCACGCGGGGGGTACGGGGCCACTGAAGCTTTCTTT.

J is TRBJ2-7 and V is TRBV6-5; 7 nucleotides agree with TRBD1. The CDR3 runs 15 residues. Germline CDR1 and CDR2: MNHEY and SVGAGI. Trimming cost V 2 bases and J 4 bases; bases outside gene matches: 8. The CDR3 DNA reads as TGTGCCAGCAGTTACGCCCAGGGGGAGTTTTACGAGCAGTACTTC. This sequence encodes CASSYAQGEFYEQYF.

The chain carries TRBV5-4 and TRBJ1-6; no definite D call. The V end lost 3 bases, the J end lost 6 bases, and 25 bases lay between the germline ends. There are 19 residues in the CDR3. CDR1 and CDR2 (germline): SGHNT, YYREEE (reference sequence). CDR3 amino acids: CASSWGFGRTGVVNSPLHF. DNA of the CDR3: TGTGCCAGCAGCTGGGGATTCGGCAGGACGGGCGTGGTTAATTCACCCCTCCACTTT.

The chain combines TRBV5-4 with TRBJ2-3; D is ambiguous. Germline lookup yields CDR1 SGHNT and CDR2 YYREEE (reference sequence). V lost 3 bases, J lost 1 base, and 9 bases lay in between. This CDR3 region has 14 residues. In nucleotides, the CDR3 is TGTGCCAGCAGCTATAGGGTTGGCACAGATACGCAGTATTTT. Translated: CASSYRVGTDTQYF.

This chain connects TRBV9 to TRBJ2-1, with 8 nucleotides matching TRBD1. The CDR3 has 17 residues. Looked up from germline, CDR1 is SGDLS and CDR2 is YYNGEE. The trim removed 0 bases at V and 6 bases at J, leaving 11 bases unmatched. The CDR3 DNA sequence: TGTGCCAGCAGCGTAGGAAAGGGCAGGGGGCTTCTCAATGAGCAGTTCTTC. It yields the protein CASSVGKGRGLLNEQFF.

This chain joins TRBV7-3 and TRBJ2-2; 14 nucleotides agree with TRBD2. CDR3 length: 18 residues. Per germline, CDR1 SGHTA and CDR2 FQGTGA. V lost 6 bases, J lost 6 bases, and 12 bases stayed unmatched. This chain's CDR3 is CASRRGLAGESWAGELFF. The CDR3, as DNA: TGTGCCAGCAGACGGGGACTAGCGGGAGAGTCTTGGGCCGGGGAGCTGTTTTTT.

This chain uses TRBV7-2 with TRBJ2-2; 10 bases agree with TRBD1. The length of the CDR3 is 18 residues. V lost 3 bases and J lost 4; bases outside the gene matches: 11. The germline gives CDR1 SGHTA, CDR2 FQGNSA. The CDR3 loop is CASSFKPTGTGVTGELFF. The CDR3 coding sequence is TGTGCCAGCAGCTTCAAGCCGACCGGGACAGGGGTCACCGGGGAGCTGTTTTTT.

This chain links TRBV7-9 with TRBJ1-1; D gene ambiguous. There are 10 residues in the CDR3. CDR1 is SEHNR, CDR2 FQNEAQ, per germline (reference sequence). V lost 6 bases and J lost 7, with 6 bases in between. CDR3 amino acids: CASSGNEAFF. Here the CDR3 DNA reads TGTGCCAGCAGTGGCAATGAAGCTTTCTTT.

The chain has TRBV7-9 and TRBJ2-6; TRBD1 might be the D (5 bases). Germline CDR1 is SEHNR and CDR2 is FQNEAQ (reference sequence). CDR3 length: 15 residues. Trimming stripped 1 base from V and 2 bases from J, with 6 bases between. CDR3 coding DNA: TGTGCCAGCAGCTTAGAAGGGGCTGGGGCCAACGTCCTGACTTTC. Translated: CASSLEGAGANVLTF.

This chain uses TRBV7-2 with TRBJ1-2, with D uncertain. The ends were cut back, 5 bases at V and 7 bases at J, with 17 bases in the middle. This CDR3 is built from 14 residues. The V gene's germline CDR1 is SGHTA and CDR2 FQGNSA. DNA of the CDR3: TGTGCCAGCAGCACCCAAGGGCCCCGGGCTGGCTACACCTTC. It translates to CASSTQGPRAGYTF.

This chain joins TRBV12-3 or TRBV12-4 and TRBJ1-3, with D unresolved. The V end was cut by 3 bases, the J end by 2 bases, with 5 bases between. This CDR3 region has 13 residues. This chain's CDR3 is CASSFRTGNTIYF. The DNA for the CDR3 is TGTGCCAGCAGTTTCCGGACTGGAAACACCATATATTTT.

J is TRBJ2-7 and V is TRBV7-2; 7 bases line up with TRBD2. J gave up 0 bases and V 11 bases, and 10 bases lay outside the gene matches. The CDR3 is 14 residues long. Looked up from germline, CDR1 is SGHTA and CDR2 is FQGNSA. CDR3 DNA sequence: TGTGCCGGAAAGCGGGATCAGAGCTCCTACGAGCAGTACTTC. This sequence encodes CAGKRDQSSYEQYF.

The chain combines TRBV7-2 with TRBJ1-2, with 7 nucleotides matching TRBD1. The germline V gene has CDR1 SGHTA and CDR2 FQGNSA. V shed 5 bases and J 7 bases; nucleotides not matched to a gene: 7. CDR3 size: 13 residues. CDR3 DNA: TGTGCCAGCAGCGTTGGGACAGTTCGTGGCTACACCTTC. Translation gives CASSVGTVRGYTF. The entire variable domain, with the rest obtained from reference TRBV7-2 and TRBJ1-2, is as follows: GAGVSQSPSNKVTEKGKDVELRCDPISGHTALYWYRQSLGQGLEFLIYFQGNSAPDKSGLPSDRFSAERTGGSVSTLTIQRTQQEDSAVYLCASSVGTVRGYTFGSGTRLTVV.

V and J are TRBV5-1 and TRBJ2-1, with 13 nucleotides matching TRBD2. This CDR3 is built from 14 residues. Looked up from germline, CDR1 is SGHRS and CDR2 is YFSETQ. Unmatched junction bases numbered 5, after V lost 4 bases and J lost 10 bases. CDR3 residues: CASSMTSGGFEQFF. Written as DNA, the CDR3 is TGCGCCAGCAGCATGACTAGCGGGGGGTTCGAGCAGTTCTTC. Full variable domain (missing parts from reference TRBV5-1 and TRBJ2-1): KAGVTQTPRYLIKTRGQQVTLSCSPISGHRSVSWYQQTPGQGLQFLFEYFSETQRNKGNFPGRFSGRQFSNSRSEMNVSTLELGDSALYLCASSMTSGGFEQFFGPGTRLTVL.

The chain has TRBV6-5 and TRBJ1-3; D unclear. The V end lost 6 bases, the J end lost 0 bases, and 9 bases lay between the germline ends. From germline, CDR1 is MNHEY and CDR2 SVGAGI. This CDR3 has 14 residues. CDR3 protein: CASSRQASGNTIYF. In DNA, the CDR3 is TGTGCCAGCAGCAGGCAGGCCTCTGGAAACACCATATATTTT.

The rearrangement joins TRBV18 to TRBJ1-4, with D uncertain. From germline, CDR1 is KGHSH and CDR2 LQKENI. This CDR3 has 17 amino acids. The germline V and J ends were trimmed by 3 bases and 7 bases, with 21 bases remaining between them. CDR3 sequence (DNA): TGTGCCAGCTCACCCGCGACCGGGATTCGAATGAGTGAAAAACTGTTTTTT. Its translation is CASSPATGIRMSEKLFF.

The chain couples TRBV12-3 or TRBV12-4 to TRBJ1-2, with D perhaps matching TRBD1 (5 bases). V was clipped by 3 bases and J by 4 bases, with 9 bases between them. The CDR3 extends over 13 amino acids. The CDR3 region has the DNA TGTGCCAGCAGTTTCGACAGTGGCTATGGCTACACCTTC. It yields the protein CASSFDSGYGYTF.

This chain connects TRBV12-3 or TRBV12-4 to TRBJ2-2, with D perhaps matching TRBD1 (6 bases). V dropped 3 bases and J dropped 7 bases, with 9 bases sitting between them. The CDR3 runs to 13 residues. The CDR3 is CASSFLGGGELFF. The CDR3 DNA follows: TGTGCCAGCAGTTTCCTAGGGGGCGGGGAGCTGTTTTTT.

The rearrangement links TRBV9 to TRBJ1-2; the D is unclear. Germline CDR1 reads SGDLS; CDR2 reads YYNGEE. This CDR3 is built from 13 residues. The V end lost 2 bases, the J end lost 2 bases, and 7 bases lay between the germline ends. CDR3 region: CASSVDTNYGYTF. The CDR3 nucleotides read TGTGCCAGCAGCGTCGACACAAACTATGGCTACACCTTC. Complete variable domain (other parts from reference TRBV9 and TRBJ1-2): DSGVTQTPKHLITATGQRVTLRCSPRSGDLSVYWYQQSLDQGLQFLIQYYNGEERAKGNILERFSAQQFPDLHSELNLSSLELGDSALYFCASSVDTNYGYTFGSGTRLTVV.

The chain has TRBV27 and TRBJ2-1; tentatively, D is TRBD1 or TRBD2 (5 bases each). This CDR3 contains 13 residues. From germline, CDR1 is MNHEY and CDR2 SMNVEV (reference sequence). With 3 bases removed from V and 7 bases from J, the gap between germline ends came to 10 bases. This chain's CDR3 is CASSLGDWNEQFF. The CDR3 DNA is TGTGCCAGCAGTTTGGGGGATTGGAATGAGCAGTTCTTC.

The table lists this clone with a count of one. The chain couples TRBV6-5 to TRBJ2-1, with 8 bases lining up with TRBD1. The V segment lost 5 bases and the J segment 7 bases; nucleotides outside the gene matches: 4. In germline, CDR1 is MNHEY, CDR2 SVGAGI. The CDR3 extends over 13 amino acids. CDR3 nucleotides: TGTGCCAGCAGTCAGGACAGGGAAAATGAGCAGTTCTTC. It encodes CASSQDRENEQFF.

The rearrangement links TRBV27 to TRBJ1-5; the match to TRBD1 covers 8 bases. J lost 2 bases, V lost 5 bases, and 2 bases had no gene match. The CDR3 loop spans 14 amino acids. The germline CDR1 and CDR2 sequences are MNHEY and SMNVEV (reference sequence). Here the CDR3 DNA reads TGTGCCAGCAGTCTACAGGGGGGCAATCAGCCCCAGCATTTT. Its translation is CASSLQGGNQPQHF.

This clone was counted only a few times. The J gene is TRBJ1-1, the V gene TRBV10-3, with D maybe TRBD1 (5 bases). This CDR3 is built from 14 residues. CDR1 and CDR2 (germline): ENHRY, SYGVKD. The V end lost 10 bases, the J end lost 1 base, and 16 bases lay between the germline ends. The CDR3 protein is CATTSSGGNTEAFF. As DNA, the CDR3 is TGTGCCACCACCAGTTCCGGGGGGAACACTGAAGCTTTCTTT.